Presented here are 21 T cell receptor beta chains from one specimen sequenced in a study of blood T cell repertoires in COVID-19. This table comes from immunoSEQ multiplex PCR, and its TCRdb copy is limited to in-frame clones, with some not included. Counted here are more than 150,000 clones, less than 90% occurring once; the ten biggest clones make up approximately 4%. Sequencing was carried out using peripheral blood. These receptors were obtained from a woman in her seventies with acute or convalescent COVID-19.

The rearrangement uses TRBV27 and TRBJ1-1; the D gene is possibly TRBD1 (6 bases). Germline V lookup: CDR1 MNHEY, CDR2 SMNVEV (reference sequence). There are 16 residues in the CDR3. The CDR3 here is CALGLKGGEDDTEAFF. Written as DNA, the CDR3 is TGTGCGTTGGGGTTAAAAGGGGGTGAGGACGACACTGAAGCTTTCTTT.

The J gene is TRBJ1-2, the V gene TRBV4-2; D may be TRBD1 (5 bases). Germline values: CDR1 LGHNA, CDR2 YNFKEQ. The CDR3 is made up of 15 amino acids. V was shortened by 2 bases and J by 2 bases, with 12 bases between the two germline ends. CDR3 sequence (DNA): TGTGCCAGCAGCCAACAGACGACAGAGAACTATGGCTACACCTTC. Translated: CASSQQTTENYGYTF.

The chain has TRBV9 and TRBJ2-7; D might be TRBD1 (5 bases). The V and J ends lost 0 bases and 3 bases respectively, with 10 bases between them. This CDR3 is built from 14 residues. Germline CDR1 SGDLS, CDR2 YYNGEE. The CDR3 reads CASSVEDSRYEQYF. The CDR3 bases are TGTGCCAGCAGCGTAGAAGACAGCCGCTACGAGCAGTACTTC.

The CDR3 loop is CASSMNRAQNEKLFF. The CDR3 coding sequence is TGTGCCAGCAGTATGAACAGGGCCCAGAATGAAAAACTGTTTTTT. This chain links TRBV27 with TRBJ1-4; D may be TRBD1 (6 bases). The V and J ends lost 5 bases and 5 bases respectively, with 15 bases between them. CDR1 MNHEY and CDR2 SMNVEV come from the germline V gene (reference sequence). CDR3 length equals 15 residues. Full variable domain (outside the CDR3, taken from reference TRBV27 and TRBJ1-4): EAQVTQNPRYLITVTGKKLTVTCSQNMNHEYMSWYRQDPGLGLRQIYYSMNVEVTDKGDVPEGYKVSRKEKRNFPLILESPSPNQTSLYFCASSMNRAQNEKLFFGSGTQLSVL.

The chain carries TRBV19 and TRBJ1-6, with D possibly being TRBD1 (5 bases). The germline V and J ends were trimmed by 7 bases and 13 bases, with 20 bases remaining between them. Germline loops: CDR1 LNHDA, CDR2 SQIVND (reference sequence). This CDR3 has 14 residues. CDR3 residues: CASNPSMNGAPLHF. The CDR3 DNA reads as TGTGCCAGTAACCCAAGTATGAATGGGGCTCCCCTCCACTTT.

This clone was picked up one time. The chain recombines TRBV29-1 with TRBJ1-4, with 9 bases that match TRBD1. Germline CDR1 reads SQVTM; CDR2 reads ANQGSEA. The CDR3 has 15 residues. The junction had 13 bases not matched to a gene; V was cut back by 6 bases and J by 8 bases. CDR3 sequence: CSVQRAGTGYEKLFF. Written as DNA, the CDR3 is TGCAGCGTGCAAAGAGCCGGGACAGGGTACGAAAAACTGTTTTTT. Using reference TRBV29-1 and TRBJ1-4 for the parts outside the CDR3, the full variable domain is SAVISQKPSRDICQRGTSLTIQCQVDSQVTMMFWYRQQPGQSLTLIATANQGSEATYESGFVIDKFPISRPNLTFSTLTVSNMSPEDSSIYLCSVQRAGTGYEKLFFGSGTQLSVL.

This sequence joins TRBV21-1 and TRBJ2-7; TRBD1 reflects the table's D call only, with no check against the DNA. TRBV21-1 is designated a pseudogene. This CDR3 is built from 16 residues. The DNA of the CDR3 is TGTGCCAGCAGCAAAGAAAGTACAGGGGATGCCTACGAGCAGTACTTC. It yields the protein CASSKESTGDAYEQYF.

The chain recombines TRBV6-2 or TRBV6-3 with TRBJ2-2; 10 bases are shared with TRBD1. This CDR3 spans 15 amino acids. The J segment lost 3 bases and the V segment lost 6 bases, leaving 4 bases of the junction unmatched. Germline-derived CDR1 and CDR2 are MNHEY and SVGEGT. The CDR3 DNA reads as TGTGCCAGCAGCCGACAGGGGGCCGACACCGGGGAGCTGTTTTTT. It is translated as CASSRQGADTGELFF.

The CDR3 DNA sequence: TGTGCCAGAAACTACTCGGGACAGGGGTCTAAAGTTTACGAGCAGTACTTC. Amino acid sequence: CARNYSGQGSKVYEQYF. The rearrangement links TRBV19 to TRBJ2-7; TRBD1 aligns across 10 bases. The CDR3 sequence is 17 residues long. Germline CDR1 reads LNHDA; CDR2 reads SQIVND (reference sequence). Unmatched junction bases numbered 18, after V lost 9 bases and J lost 4 bases.

The chain employs TRBV7-9 and TRBJ2-3; 9 nucleotides match TRBD2. CDR1 is SEHNR and CDR2 is FQNEAQ in the germline V gene (reference sequence). J gave up 2 bases and V 0 bases, and 12 bases lay outside the gene matches. CDR3 length: 19 residues. The CDR3 protein is CASSLALLAGGPSTDTQYF. CDR3 nucleotides: TGTGCCAGCAGCTTAGCGCTTTTGGCGGGAGGGCCATCCACAGATACGCAGTATTTT.

The V call is TRBV7-9, the J call TRBJ1-1, with D possibly being TRBD1 (5 bases). V lost 6 bases to trimming and J lost 0 bases, with 14 bases between them. CDR3 length: 15 residues. The germline V gene has CDR1 SEHNR and CDR2 FQNEAQ (reference sequence). The CDR3 protein is CASSRSGGVNTEAFF. The DNA of the CDR3 is TGTGCCAGCAGTCGAAGTGGGGGGGTGAACACTGAAGCTTTCTTT.

The chain recombines TRBV6-1 with TRBJ1-2; a weak D match, TRBD1 (5 bases). Per germline, CDR1 MNHNS and CDR2 SASEGT. Trimming took 3 bases from V and 8 from J, leaving 10 bases between them. The CDR3 spans 12 residues. The CDR3 protein is CASSEDIIGYTF. Written as DNA, the CDR3 is TGTGCCAGCAGTGAGGACATAATCGGCTACACCTTC.

V gene TRBV4-3 combines with J gene TRBJ1-5; no firm D call. CDR1 LGHNA and CDR2 YSLEER come from the germline V gene. CDR3 size: 17 residues. Trimming shortened V by 0 bases and J by 0 bases, and 12 bases separated the two germline ends. The DNA of the CDR3 is TGCGCCAGCAGCCAAGACCTGAGGCCCTCTAGCAATCAGCCCCAGCATTTT. It translates to CASSQDLRPSSNQPQHF.

The chain uses TRBV11-2 and TRBJ1-1; D uncertain. The germline V gene encodes CDR1 SGHAT and CDR2 FQNNGV. V dropped 0 bases and J dropped 8 bases, with 10 bases sitting between them. The CDR3 runs 13 residues. This CDR3 reads CASSLDRSSEAFF. In nucleotides, the CDR3 is TGTGCCAGCAGCTTAGACAGGTCCTCCGAAGCTTTCTTT.

V is TRBV6-5 and J is TRBJ2-5; D gene ambiguous. CDR1 and CDR2 (germline): MNHEY, SVGAGI. The CDR3 runs 13 residues. V was shortened by 0 bases and J by 3 bases, with 5 bases between the two germline ends. CDR3 sequence (DNA): TGTGCCAGCAGTTACTCCATAGAAGAGACCCAGTACTTC. As protein: CASSYSIEETQYF.

Concerning this clone itself: The junction departs from germline at one end; a sequencing error may be responsible. The rearrangement links TRBV11-2 to TRBJ2-5, with 14 bases identical to TRBD2. Germline CDR1 is SGHAT and CDR2 is FQNNGV. The CDR3 length is 19 residues. CDR3 bases: TGTGCCAGCAGATTAGGGACTAGCGGGAGCTTGGGGATCAGAGAGACCCAGTACTTC. Residues: CASRLGTSGSLGIRETQYF.

The DNA for the CDR3 is TGTGCCAGTAGTATAGCTGGACAGGGGAGGAATCAGCCCCAGCATTTT. Protein product: CASSIAGQGRNQPQHF. The chain carries TRBV19 and TRBJ1-5; TRBD1 agrees at 9 bases. Germline values: CDR1 LNHDA, CDR2 SQIVND (reference sequence). This CDR3 spans 16 amino acids. Germline trimming cut 1 base from V and 4 bases from J; bases unmatched to any gene: 5.

The chain carries TRBV7-2 and TRBJ1-2, with D possibly TRBD1 on 5 matching bases. This CDR3 region has 15 residues. Germline V gene sequence: CDR1 SGHTA, CDR2 FQGNSA. V was cut by 1 base and J by 2 bases, with 11 bases left in between. The CDR3: CASSLVTGTNYGYTF. The CDR3 nucleotides are TGTGCCAGCAGCTTAGTTACAGGAACCAACTATGGCTACACCTTC.

The chain recombines TRBV5-1 with TRBJ2-3, with D maybe TRBD2 (6 bases). The CDR3 covers 16 residues. Trimming took off 4 bases at V and 1 base at J, with 16 bases between the two ends. Germline V gives CDR1 SGHRS, CDR2 YFSETQ. In DNA, the CDR3 is TGCGCCAGCAGCCCCGGGGGACTTAGCGGCACAGATACGCAGTATTTT. Translation gives CASSPGGLSGTDTQYF.

V is TRBV10-3 and J is TRBJ1-5, with a weak D call TRBD1 (6 bases). The CDR3 spans 15 residues. In germline, CDR1 is ENHRY, CDR2 SYGVKD. With 0 bases removed from V and 6 bases from J, the gap between germline ends came to 12 bases. CDR3 nucleotides: TGTGCCATCAGTGAGTCTCTACAGGGCATTCAGCCCCAGCATTTT. Protein sequence: CAISESLQGIQPQHF.

This clone was picked up a small number of times. This chain connects TRBV7-9 to TRBJ1-2, with 9 bases identical to TRBD1. The CDR3 is made up of 12 amino acids. Per germline, CDR1 SEHNR and CDR2 FQNEAQ (reference sequence). The J segment lost 5 bases and the V segment lost 5 bases, leaving 0 bases of the junction unmatched. CDR3 sequence (DNA): TGTGCCAGCAGCGGACAGGGGTATGGCTACACCTTC. Amino acids: CASSGQGYGYTF.